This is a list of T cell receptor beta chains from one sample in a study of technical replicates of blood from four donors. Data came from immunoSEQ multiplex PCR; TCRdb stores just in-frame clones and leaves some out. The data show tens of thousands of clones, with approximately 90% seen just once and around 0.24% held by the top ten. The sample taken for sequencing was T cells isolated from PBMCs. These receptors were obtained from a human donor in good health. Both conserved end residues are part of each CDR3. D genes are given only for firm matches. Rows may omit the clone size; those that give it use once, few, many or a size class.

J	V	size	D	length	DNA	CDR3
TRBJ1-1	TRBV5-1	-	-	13	TGCGCCAGCAGCTTATGGCAGGGCCGACCGGGTTTCTTT	CASSLWQGRPGFF
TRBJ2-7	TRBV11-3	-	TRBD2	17	TGTGCCAGCAGCAAAACCCTCGGACTAGCCCCAACCTACGAGCAGTACTTC	CASSKTLGLAPTYEQYF
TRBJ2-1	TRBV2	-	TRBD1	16	TGTGCCAGCAGTCCCTCTTTTGGACAGGGGCACAATGAGCAGTTCTTC	CASSPSFGQGHNEQFF
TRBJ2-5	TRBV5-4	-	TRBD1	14	TGTGCCAGCAGCTCGGACAGGAGCCAAGAGACCCAGTACTTC	CASSSDRSQETQYF
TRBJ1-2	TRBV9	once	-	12	TGTGCCAGCCTTGACAGGAACTATGGCTACACCTTC	CASLDRNYGYTF
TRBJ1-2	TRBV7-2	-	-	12	TGTGCCAGCAGCTTTTTCCCCAGTAGCTACACCTTC	CASSFFPSSYTF
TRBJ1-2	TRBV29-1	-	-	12	TGCAGCGTTGCCGGAGCTAACTATGGCTACACCTTC	CSVAGANYGYTF
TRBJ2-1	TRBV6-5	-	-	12	TGTGCCAGCACCGGCTCCTACAATGAGCAGTTCTTC	CASTGSYNEQFF
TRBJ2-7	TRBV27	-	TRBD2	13	TGTGCCAGCATGTTAGCGGGGTCCTACGAGCAGTACTTC	CASMLAGSYEQYF
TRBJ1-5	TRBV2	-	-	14	TGTGCCAGCAGTGTATTTTCGGGGGATCAGCCCCAGCATTTT	CASSVFSGDQPQHF
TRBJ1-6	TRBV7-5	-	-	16	TGTGTCAGAAGCTTAAGGCGGACAGGGTCGAATTCACCCCTCCACTTT	CVRSLRRTGSNSPLHF
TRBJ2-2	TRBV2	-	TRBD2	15	TGTGCCAGCAGCTTTCTAGCGGGAGTCACCGGGGAGCTGTTTTTT	CASSFLAGVTGELFF
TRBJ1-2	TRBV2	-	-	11	TGTGCCAGCAGGGAGTGGGATGGCTACACCTTC	CASREWDGYTF
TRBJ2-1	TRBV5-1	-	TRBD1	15	TGCGCCAGCAGCTCGGGGGACAGGGCTTCCAATGAGCAGTTCTTC	CASSSGDRASNEQFF
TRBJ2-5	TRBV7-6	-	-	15	TGTGCCAGCAGCTGGACGGCTGGGGCGCAAGAGACCCAGTACTTC	CASSWTAGAQETQYF
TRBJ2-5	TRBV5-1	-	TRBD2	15	TGCGCCAGCAGCTTTGGGAGGGGTGGCCAAGAGACCCAGTACTTC	CASSFGRGGQETQYF